The following is a T cell receptor (beta chain) sequence with its context. Its specificity is unknown. Prominent immunodeficiency with autoinflammation defined PRAID. This specimen comes from a study of stem cell transplantation in POMP-related autoinflammatory disease. Study observations and caveats: PRAID patients trended toward lower TRB diversity and higher clonality in all analyzed T-cell subsets.

The assay was immunoSEQ multiplex PCR, and TCRdb's table has in-frame clones only and misses some. The sample consists of some 68,000 clones, roughly 93% of them appearing once. Sequenced here: CD4+ T cells from PBMCs, sampled after stem cell transplantation. The receptor was derived from a human patient with POMP-related autoinflammation and immune dysregulation (PRAID). Some T cells may have come from the graft donor.

The CDR3 region is CASSQRLAGSYEQYF. As DNA, the CDR3 is TGCGCCAGCAGCCAACGTCTAGCGGGGTCTTACGAGCAGTACTTC. This chain connects TRBV4-1 to TRBJ2-7; TRBD2 matches 9 bases. The CDR3 is 15 residues long. V lost 2 bases to trimming and J lost 4 bases; unmatched junction nucleotides: 6. Per germline, CDR1 MGHRA and CDR2 YSYEKL.